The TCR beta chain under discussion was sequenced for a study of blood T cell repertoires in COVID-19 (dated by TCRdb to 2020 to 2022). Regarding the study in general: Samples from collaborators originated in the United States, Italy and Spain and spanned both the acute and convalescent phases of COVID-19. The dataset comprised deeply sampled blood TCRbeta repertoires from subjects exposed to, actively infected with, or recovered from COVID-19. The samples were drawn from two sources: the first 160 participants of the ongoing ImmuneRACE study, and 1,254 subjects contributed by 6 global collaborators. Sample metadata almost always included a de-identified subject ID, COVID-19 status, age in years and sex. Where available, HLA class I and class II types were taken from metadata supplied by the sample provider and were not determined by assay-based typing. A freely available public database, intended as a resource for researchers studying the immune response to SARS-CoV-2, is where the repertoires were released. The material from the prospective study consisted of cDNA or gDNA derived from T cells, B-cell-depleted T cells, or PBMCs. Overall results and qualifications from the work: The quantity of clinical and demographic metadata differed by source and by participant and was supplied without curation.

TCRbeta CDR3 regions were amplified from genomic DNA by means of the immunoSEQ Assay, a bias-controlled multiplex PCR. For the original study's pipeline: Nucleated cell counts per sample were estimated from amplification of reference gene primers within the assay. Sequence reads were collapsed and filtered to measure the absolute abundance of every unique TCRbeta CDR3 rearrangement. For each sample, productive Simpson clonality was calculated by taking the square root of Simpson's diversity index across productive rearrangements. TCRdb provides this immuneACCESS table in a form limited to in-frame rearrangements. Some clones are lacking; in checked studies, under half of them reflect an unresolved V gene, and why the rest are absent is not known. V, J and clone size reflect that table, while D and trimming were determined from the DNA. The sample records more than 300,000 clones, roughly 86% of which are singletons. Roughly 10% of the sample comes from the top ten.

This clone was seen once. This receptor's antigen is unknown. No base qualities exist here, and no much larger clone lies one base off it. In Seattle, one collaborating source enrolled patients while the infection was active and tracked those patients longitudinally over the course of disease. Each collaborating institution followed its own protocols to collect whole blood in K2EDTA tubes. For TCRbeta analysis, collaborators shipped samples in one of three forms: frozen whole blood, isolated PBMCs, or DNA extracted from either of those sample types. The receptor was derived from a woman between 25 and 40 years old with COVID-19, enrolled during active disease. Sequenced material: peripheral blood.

The nucleotides read TGTGCCAGCAGCTTGGGAAGGGGGCGGGATTCACCCCTCCACTTT. This gives the protein CASSLGRGRDSPLHF. The chain is assembled from TRBV5-6 and TRBJ1-6, and 7 junction bases match TRBD1. Per the germline V gene, SGHDT is the CDR1 and YYEEEE is the CDR2. The germline V end is reduced by 0 bases and the J end by 8 bases; junction bases left unmatched: 5. There are 15 amino acids in the CDR3, from cysteine to phenylalanine inclusive. Just the 45-base CDR3 DNA is kept, in frame starting at base 1.